This TCR beta chain was profiled in a study of molecular identifiers for immune sequencing clone quantification. Germline-derived CDR1 and CDR2 are SQVTM and ANQGSEA. The CDR3 covers 18 residues. Sorting defined naive CD8 T cells as CD8+CD4-CCR7+CD45RA+. TCRdb ran MiXCR on the PCR reads and lists one entry per CDR3 protein. The sample lists 400,000 to 600,000 distinct CDR3 sequences; about 26% were seen once. For this clonotype: Its antigen remains unidentified. This CDR3 fails to terminate in the conserved phenylalanine or tryptophan, so it likely reflects a read error.

Regarding the study as a whole: Amid 750,000 to 1,000,000 naive cells, spiked Jurkat TCR RNA from one cell was reportedly still detectable.

What was sequenced was naive CD8+ T cells from blood, with Jurkat cell RNA spiked in. The subset is: FACS-sorted CD8+CD4-CCR7+CD45RA+ naive T cells. This TCR was sampled from a human donor in good health. Some libraries in this study had Jurkat cell RNA spiked in. The chain recombines TRBV29-1 with TRBJ2-7, with 11 bases aligning to TRBD2. CDR3 nucleotides: TGCAGCGTTGAAGTCCCGGGACTAGCGGCAACCTTCACCTACGCGCAGTACCTC. Its translation is CSVEVPGLAATFTYAQYL.